These T cell receptor beta chains were read from a single sample in a study of T-cell memory formation after mild COVID-19. TCRdb fed the 5' RACE reads into MiXCR, producing one record per CDR3 protein. The top ten hold around 20% of the sample, which has about 350,000 distinct CDR3 sequences, under 25% seen once. Sequenced input: PBMCs or a T cell subset sorted from them (not recorded which). These receptors were taken from a man between 18 and 29 years old who had mild COVID-19 (a few samples of this study predate the infection). Cell type and time point are not known. Each CDR3 is given with its conserved first and last residue. A D gene is named only where the DNA matches it firmly. Clone size is shown for a subset of rows, as once, few, many or a class of expanded clone.

clone size	D gene	V gene	J gene	CDR3 protein	CDR3 DNA
few	NA	TRBV19	TRBJ1-1	CAATEAFF	TGTGCCGCCACTGAAGCTTTCTTT
NA	NA	TRBV9	TRBJ2-5	CASSVESQETQYF	TGTGCCAGCAGCGTAGAGAGTCAAGAGACCCAGTACTTC
NA	TRBD1	TRBV6-5	TRBJ2-3	CASTRDRATDTQYF	TGTGCCAGCACCCGGGACAGGGCGACAGATACGCAGTATTTT
many	TRBD1	TRBV12-3/TRBV12-4	TRBJ2-7	CASSFGQGMSIEQYF	TGTGCCAGCAGTTTTGGACAGGGGATGTCTATCGAGCAGTACTTC
many	NA	TRBV4-3	TRBJ2-2	CASSQEGGLSTGELFF	TGCGCCAGCAGCCAGGAAGGGGGTCTGAGTACCGGGGAGCTGTTTTTT
NA	NA	TRBV7-6	TRBJ2-3	CASSLLGDTDTQYF	TGTGCCAGCAGCTTACTAGGCGACACAGATACGCAGTATTTT
NA	NA	TRBV7-2	TRBJ2-1	CASSPRTSSSYNEQFF	TGTGCCAGCAGCCCCCGGACTTCTAGCTCCTACAATGAGCAGTTCTTC
NA	NA	TRBV6-5	TRBJ2-1	CASNKGALGYNEQFF	TGTGCCAGCAATAAGGGAGCCCTTGGGTACAATGAGCAGTTCTTC
NA	NA	TRBV29-1	TRBJ1-5	CSVADFHQPQHF	TGCAGCGTTGCGGACTTCCATCAGCCCCAGCATTTT
NA	TRBD2	TRBV20-1	TRBJ2-3	CSATERGRDTQYF	TGCAGTGCTACTGAGCGGGGGCGAGATACGCAGTATTTT
NA	NA	TRBV7-9	TRBJ2-3	CASSLAGRNRDTQYF	TGTGCCAGCAGCTTAGCGGGGAGGAATAGGGATACGCAGTATTTT
few	NA	TRBV29-1	TRBJ2-2	CSVAGVLGTGELFF	TGCAGCGTAGCAGGGGTTCTGGGCACCGGGGAGCTGTTTTTT
many	TRBD1	TRBV5-1	TRBJ2-7	CASSLWDRVTYEQYF	TGCGCCAGCAGCTTGTGGGACAGGGTAACCTACGAGCAGTACTTC
NA	NA	TRBV4-1	TRBJ1-5	CASSPMFNNQPQHF	TGCGCCAGCAGCCCCATGTTCAACAATCAGCCCCAGCATTTT
NA	TRBD1	TRBV7-2	TRBJ2-3	CASSLRGPQGGGDTQYF	TGTGCCAGCAGCTTACGGGGACCCCAAGGGGGCGGAGATACGCAGTATTTT
many	NA	TRBV6-5	TRBJ1-6	CASSREARWSPLHF	TGTGCCAGCAGTCGAGAGGCCCGCTGGTCACCCCTCCACTTT
few	TRBD1	TRBV7-2	TRBJ1-2	CASSPGTGYGYGYTF	TGTGCCAGCAGCCCTGGGACAGGGTATGGCTATGGCTACACCTTC